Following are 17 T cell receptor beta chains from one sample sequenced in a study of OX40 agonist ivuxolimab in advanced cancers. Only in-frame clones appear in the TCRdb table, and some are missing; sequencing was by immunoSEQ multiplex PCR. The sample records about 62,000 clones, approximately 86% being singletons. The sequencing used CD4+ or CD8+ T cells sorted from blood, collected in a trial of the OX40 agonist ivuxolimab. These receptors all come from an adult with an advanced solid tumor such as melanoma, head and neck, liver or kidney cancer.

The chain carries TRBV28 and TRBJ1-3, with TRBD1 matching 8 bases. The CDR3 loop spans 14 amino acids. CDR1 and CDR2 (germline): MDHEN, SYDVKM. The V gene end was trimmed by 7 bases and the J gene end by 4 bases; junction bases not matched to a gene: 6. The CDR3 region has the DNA TGTGCCAGCACCCCTACAGGGGGAGGAAACACCATATATTTT. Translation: CASTPTGGGNTIYF.

The CDR3 nucleotides read TGTGCCAGCAGTTTGATTCGGCAGCCCCAGCATTTT. Amino acids: CASSLIRQPQHF. The chain couples TRBV6-5 to TRBJ1-5, with D uncertain. V shed 4 bases and J shed 7 bases, with 8 bases lying between them. The CDR3 totals 12 residues. CDR1 is MNHEY and CDR2 is SVGAGI in the germline V gene.

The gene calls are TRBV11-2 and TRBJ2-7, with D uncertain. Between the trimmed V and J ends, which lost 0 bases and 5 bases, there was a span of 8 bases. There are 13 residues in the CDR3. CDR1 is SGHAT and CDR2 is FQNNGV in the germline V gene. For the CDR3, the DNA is TGTGCCAGCAGCTTAGACAGATCCGACGAGCAGTACTTC. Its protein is CASSLDRSDEQYF.

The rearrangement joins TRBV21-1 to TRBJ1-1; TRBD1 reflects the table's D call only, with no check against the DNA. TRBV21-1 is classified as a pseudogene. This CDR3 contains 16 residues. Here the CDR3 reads CASSKEGAGMNTEAFF. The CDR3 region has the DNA TGTGCCAGCAGCAAAGAAGGAGCAGGGATGAACACTGAAGCTTTCTTT.

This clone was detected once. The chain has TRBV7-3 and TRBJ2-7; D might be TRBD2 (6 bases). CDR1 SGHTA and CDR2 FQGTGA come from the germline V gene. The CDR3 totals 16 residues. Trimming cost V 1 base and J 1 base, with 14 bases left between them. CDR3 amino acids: CASSLRGGTGSYEQYF. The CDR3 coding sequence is TGTGCCAGCAGCTTAAGAGGCGGGACGGGATCCTACGAGCAGTACTTC.

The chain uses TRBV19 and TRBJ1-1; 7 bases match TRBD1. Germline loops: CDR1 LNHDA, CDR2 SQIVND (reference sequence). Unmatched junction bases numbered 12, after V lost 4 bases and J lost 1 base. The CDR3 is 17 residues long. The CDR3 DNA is TGTGCCAGTAGTAAACTCGTTATGGGACAGACGAACACTGAAGCTTTCTTT. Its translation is CASSKLVMGQTNTEAFF.

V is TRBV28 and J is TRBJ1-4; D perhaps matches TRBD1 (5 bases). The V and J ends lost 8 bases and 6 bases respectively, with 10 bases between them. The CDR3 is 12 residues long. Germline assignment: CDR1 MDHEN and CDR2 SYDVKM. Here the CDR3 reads CASGGDDEKLFF. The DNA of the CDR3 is TGTGCCAGCGGGGGAGACGATGAAAAACTGTTTTTT.

The CDR3 protein is CASTTPSGQGSGTGELFF. Written as DNA, the CDR3 is TGTGCCAGCACTACCCCCTCCGGACAGGGTTCGGGCACCGGGGAGCTGTTTTTT. The rearrangement joins TRBV2 to TRBJ2-2; 8 bases agree with TRBD1. V was pared by 7 bases and J by 4 bases, with 17 bases of the junction left unmatched. This CDR3 is 18 amino acids long. CDR1 and CDR2 from the germline V gene are SNHLY and FYNNEI.

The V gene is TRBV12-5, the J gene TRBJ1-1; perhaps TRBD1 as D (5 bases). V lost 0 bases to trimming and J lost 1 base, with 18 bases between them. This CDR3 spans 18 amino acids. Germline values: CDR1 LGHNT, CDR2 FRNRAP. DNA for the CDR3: TGTGCTAGTGGTTTGGTACCCTATCCCAGGGCAGGGAACACTGAAGCTTTCTTT. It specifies CASGLVPYPRAGNTEAFF.

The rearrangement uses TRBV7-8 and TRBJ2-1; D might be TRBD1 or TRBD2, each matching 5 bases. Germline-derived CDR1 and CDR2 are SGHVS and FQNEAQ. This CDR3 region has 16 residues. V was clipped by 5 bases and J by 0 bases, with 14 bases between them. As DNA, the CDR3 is TGTGCCAGCAGCCCCCGTGAGGGGAGCTCCTACAATGAGCAGTTCTTC. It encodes CASSPREGSSYNEQFF. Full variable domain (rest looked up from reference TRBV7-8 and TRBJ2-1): GAGVSQSPRYKVAKRGQDVALRCDPISGHVSLFWYQQALGQGPEFLTYFQNEAQLDKSGLPSDRFFAERPEGSVSTLKIQRTQQEDSAVYLCASSPREGSSYNEQFFGPGTRLTVL.

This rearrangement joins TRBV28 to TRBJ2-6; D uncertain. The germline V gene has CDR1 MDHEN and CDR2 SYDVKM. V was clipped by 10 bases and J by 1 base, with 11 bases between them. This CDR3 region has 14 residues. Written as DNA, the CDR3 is TGTGCCACTACGTGGGGTTCTGGGGCCAACGTCCTGACTTTC. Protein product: CATTWGSGANVLTF.

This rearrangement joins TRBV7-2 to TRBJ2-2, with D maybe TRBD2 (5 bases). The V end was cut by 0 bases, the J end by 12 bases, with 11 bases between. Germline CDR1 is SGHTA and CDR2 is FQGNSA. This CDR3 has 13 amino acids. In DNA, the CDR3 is TGTGCCAGCAGCTTAGCAGCCCCGGGGAAGCTGTTTTTT. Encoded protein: CASSLAAPGKLFF. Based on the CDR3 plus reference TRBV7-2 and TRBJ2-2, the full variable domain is GAGVSQSPSNKVTEKGKDVELRCDPISGHTALYWYRQSLGQGLEFLIYFQGNSAPDKSGLPSDRFSAERTGGSVSTLTIQRTQQEDSAVYLCASSLAAPGKLFFGEGSRLTVL.

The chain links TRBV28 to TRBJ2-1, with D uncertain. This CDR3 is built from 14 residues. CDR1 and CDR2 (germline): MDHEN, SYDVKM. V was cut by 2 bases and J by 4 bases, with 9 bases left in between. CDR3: CASSLESYYNEQFF. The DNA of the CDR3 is TGTGCCAGCAGTTTAGAAAGTTATTACAATGAGCAGTTCTTC.

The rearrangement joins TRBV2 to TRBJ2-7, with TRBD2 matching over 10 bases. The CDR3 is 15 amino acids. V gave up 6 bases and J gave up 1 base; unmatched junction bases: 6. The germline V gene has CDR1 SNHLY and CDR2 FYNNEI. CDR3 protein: CASRGGLAKSYEQYF. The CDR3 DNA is TGTGCCAGCAGGGGGGGACTAGCGAAATCCTACGAGCAGTACTTC.

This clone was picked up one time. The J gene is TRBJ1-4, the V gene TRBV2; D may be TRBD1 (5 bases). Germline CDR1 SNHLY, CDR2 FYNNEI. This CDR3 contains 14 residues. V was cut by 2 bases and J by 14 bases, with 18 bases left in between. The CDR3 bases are TGTGCCAGCAGTGAACCGGGGACTCGGGGTTTGCTGTTTTTT. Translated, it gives CASSEPGTRGLLFF.

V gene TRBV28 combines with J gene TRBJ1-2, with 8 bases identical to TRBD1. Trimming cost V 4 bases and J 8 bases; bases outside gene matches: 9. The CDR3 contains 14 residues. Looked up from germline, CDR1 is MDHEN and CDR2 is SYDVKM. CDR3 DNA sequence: TGTGCCAGCAGTTCGGGACAGGCGAACGGGGGCTACACCTTC. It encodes CASSSGQANGGYTF.

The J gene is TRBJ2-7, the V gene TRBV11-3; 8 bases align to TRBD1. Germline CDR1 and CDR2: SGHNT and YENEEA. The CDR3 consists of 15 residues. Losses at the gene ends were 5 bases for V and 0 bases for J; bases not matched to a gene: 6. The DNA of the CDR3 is TGTGCCAGCAGCCCACGGACAGGGTCCTCCTACGAGCAGTACTTC. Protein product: CASSPRTGSSYEQYF.